These 11 T cell receptor beta chains came from one sample sequenced in a study of blood T cell repertoires in COVID-19. Assay used: immunoSEQ multiplex PCR; TCRdb lists only in-frame clones, some missing. The sample lists some 220,000 clones, approximately 86% occurring once. The specimen sequenced was peripheral blood. The source of these receptors is an older woman with active or convalescent COVID-19.

V is TRBV5-1 and J is TRBJ1-1; maybe TRBD1 (5 bases). V was shortened by 4 bases and J by 4 bases, with 20 bases between the two germline ends. The CDR3 contains 16 residues. Germline CDR1 and CDR2: SGHRS and YFSETQ. The CDR3 spells CASSLGPTGAGTEAFF. The CDR3 DNA sequence: TGCGCCAGCAGCCTGGGGCCTACTGGGGCTGGCACTGAAGCTTTCTTT.

V is TRBV7-6 and J is TRBJ2-3; 15 bases match TRBD2. Germline V gene sequence: CDR1 SGHVS, CDR2 FNYEAQ. This CDR3 has 17 residues. The V and J ends lost 4 bases and 5 bases, in that order; junction bases with no gene match: 7. CDR3 residues: CASSSVGLAGGIDTQYF. The CDR3 region has the DNA TGTGCCAGCAGCTCCGTTGGACTAGCGGGGGGGATAGATACGCAGTATTTT. The complete variable domain, with remaining parts taken from reference TRBV7-6 and TRBJ2-3, reads GAGVSQSPRYKVTKRGQDVALRCDPISGHVSLYWYRQALGQGPEFLTYFNYEAQQDKSGLPNDRFSAERPEGSISTLTIQRTEQRDSAMYRCASSSVGLAGGIDTQYFGPGTRLTVL.

On this clone: Other DNA sequences of this sample code for an identical CDR3. The rearrangement joins TRBV7-3 to TRBJ2-7; D uncertain. The CDR3 sequence is 12 residues long. The V end was cut by 5 bases, the J end by 0 bases, with 5 bases between. Germline V gene lookup returns CDR1 SGHTA and CDR2 FQGTGA. Here the CDR3 reads CASSPSSYEQYF. The CDR3 DNA is TGTGCCAGCAGCCCCTCCTCCTACGAGCAGTACTTC.

This clone was seen once. The chain carries TRBV7-8 and TRBJ2-7; TRBD1 matches at 10 bases. The ends lost 1 base at V and 7 bases at J; junction bases unmatched: 16. CDR3 length: 18 residues. Germline CDR1 and CDR2: SGHVS and FQNEAQ. DNA for the CDR3: TGTGCCAGCAGCTTAGGGGCGACAGGGGGCGCAATAGGGAGGGAGCAGTACTTC. It is translated as CASSLGATGGAIGREQYF.

The rearrangement uses TRBV3-1 (or the pseudogene TRBV3-2) and TRBJ2-5; 9 bases match TRBD2. The ends lost 0 bases at V and 4 bases at J; junction bases unmatched: 9. From germline, CDR1 is LGHDT and CDR2 YNNKEL (reference sequence). CDR3 size: 17 residues. The CDR3: CASSQEGTSRLRETQYF. CDR3 nucleotide sequence: TGTGCCAGCAGCCAAGAGGGGACTAGCAGGCTGAGAGAGACCCAGTACTTC.

The chain employs TRBV5-1 and TRBJ2-7, with TRBD2 matching over 11 bases. The germline V gene encodes CDR1 SGHRS and CDR2 YFSETQ. J lost 0 bases, V lost 4 bases, and 12 bases had no gene match. This CDR3 comprises 18 residues. The CDR3 nucleotides read TGCGCCAGCAGCCCGATCGGGACTAGCGGTAAATTCTCCTACGAGCAGTACTTC. It yields the protein CASSPIGTSGKFSYEQYF.

The chain recombines TRBV5-6 with TRBJ2-7, with 7 bases matching TRBD2. Unmatched junction bases numbered 1, after V lost 1 base and J lost 6 bases. Germline CDR1 SGHDT, CDR2 YYEEEE. The CDR3 has 12 residues. For the CDR3, the DNA is TGTGCCAGCAGCTTGAGCGGGACCGAGCAGTACGTC. Translation gives CASSLSGTEQYV.

The CDR3 bases are TGCGCCAGCAGCTTGGCACAGGGAGACGAAAAACTGTTTTTT. It encodes CASSLAQGDEKLFF. This chain joins TRBV5-1 and TRBJ1-4, with D tentatively TRBD1 (6 bases). Trimming shortened V by 0 bases and J by 8 bases, and 11 bases separated the two germline ends. The CDR3 has 14 residues. The germline CDR1 and CDR2 sequences are SGHRS and YFSETQ.

Only a few counts were recorded for this clone. This chain joins TRBV6-5 and TRBJ1-2; tentatively, D is TRBD1 (5 bases). Looked up from germline, CDR1 is MNHEY and CDR2 is SVGAGI. This CDR3 is built from 13 residues. Trimming removed 6 bases at V and 7 bases at J, with 15 bases between. CDR3 sequence reads: CASSLWGVGGYTF. CDR3 bases: TGTGCCAGCAGCCTATGGGGGGTTGGTGGCTACACCTTC.

The chain links TRBV29-1 to TRBJ1-1; 7 positions match TRBD1. This CDR3 has 14 residues. Germline V CDR1 and CDR2: SQVTM, ANQGSEA. V dropped 4 bases and J dropped 0; count of bases not matched to a gene: 5. CDR3 sequence (DNA): TGCAGCGTTGCTCGACAGGGAATGAACACTGAAGCTTTCTTT. Protein: CSVARQGMNTEAFF.

This clone was picked up one time. The gene calls are TRBV6-2 or TRBV6-3 and TRBJ2-6; D may be TRBD1 (5 bases). Germline V lookup: CDR1 MNHEY, CDR2 SVGEGT. V shed 5 bases and J shed 3 bases, with 14 bases lying between them. The CDR3 is 16 residues long. The CDR3 nucleotides read TGTGCCAGCAGTCCCCACACAGGAGATGGGGCCAACGTCCTGACTTTC. Protein: CASSPHTGDGANVLTF.